This record concerns one T cell receptor (beta chain) sequence. Germline lookup yields CDR1 MDHEN and CDR2 SYDVKM. CDR3 size: 16 residues. Trimming cost V 5 bases and J 0 bases, with 17 bases left between them. Specified time point: newly diagnosed, previously untreated cHL patient sample. Investigators isolated CD4+ T cells from thawed PBMCs through magnetic negative selection. PBMCs from untreated, newly diagnosed classical Hodgkin lymphoma were comparison samples. This sample was taken from a study of PD-1 blockade in classical Hodgkin lymphoma. The data were produced by immunoSEQ multiplex PCR, yet TCRdb's version contains in-frame clones alone and is incomplete. The sample has approximately 23,000 clones; 85% to 95% are singletons.

The source material was CD4+ T cells from blood. The chain couples TRBV28 to TRBJ2-7; D tentatively reads TRBD1 or TRBD2 (5 bases each). This receptor was obtained from a human donor with classical Hodgkin lymphoma. CDR3 nucleotides: TGTGCCAGCAGTCCTCAATTTTGGGGGAGCTCCTACGAGCAGTACTTC. Protein product: CASSPQFWGSSYEQYF.